These T cell receptor beta chains were read from a single sample in a study of shared clonotypes between healthy human individuals. The assay was immunoSEQ multiplex PCR, and TCRdb's table has in-frame clones only and misses some. The table records 2 million to 2.5 million clones, about 94% of them present only once. Sample: naive CD4+ T cells sorted from blood. The receptors originated from a man younger than 35 in good health. Each CDR3 is given with its conserved first and last residue. A D gene is named only where the DNA matches it firmly. Clone size is shown for a subset of rows, as once, few, many or a class of expanded clone.

length	V	J	size	D	CDR3	DNA
17	TRBV28	TRBJ1-3	.	TRBD1	CATAGQPVSISGNTIYF	TGTGCCACCGCGGGACAGCCGGTTAGCATCTCTGGAAACACCATATATTTT
16	TRBV11-2	TRBJ1-5	.	.	CASSLEGGEGNQPQHF	TGTGCCAGCAGCTTAGAGGGGGGGGAGGGCAATCAGCCCCAGCATTTT
15	TRBV5-1	TRBJ2-3	.	.	CASSSGRSSTDTQYF	TGCGCCAGCAGCTCTGGGCGGTCTAGCACAGATACGCAGTATTTT
14	TRBV5-1	TRBJ2-5	once	TRBD1	CASNIGQAQETQYF	TGCGCCAGCAACATAGGACAGGCCCAAGAGACCCAGTACTTC
15	TRBV4-1	TRBJ1-1	.	TRBD1	CASSQVQGLGTEAFF	TGCGCCAGCAGCCAAGTACAGGGGCTGGGCACTGAAGCTTTCTTT
15	TRBV7-2	TRBJ2-7	.	.	CASSLSGPSSYEQYF	TGTGCCAGCAGCTTATCAGGACCCTCCTCCTACGAGCAGTACTTC
12	TRBV6-1	TRBJ2-5	.	.	CASSEVKASQYF	TGTGCCAGCAGTGAAGTGAAGGCGTCCCAGTACTTC
14	TRBV28	TRBJ1-3	once	.	CASSFAGSGNTIYF	TGTGCCAGCAGTTTTGCGGGCTCTGGAAACACCATATATTTT
16	TRBV11-2	TRBJ2-5	.	TRBD2	CASRRPGLAGEETQYF	TGTGCCAGCAGACGTCCAGGGTTAGCGGGAGAAGAGACCCAGTACTTC
15	TRBV10-2	TRBJ1-3	once	.	CASSEGARPRNTIYF	TGCGCCAGCAGTGAAGGCGCCAGGCCTCGAAACACCATATATTTT
14	TRBV10-3	TRBJ1-1	.	.	CAISDNLANTEAFF	TGTGCCATCAGTGATAACTTAGCGAACACTGAAGCTTTCTTT
12	TRBV19	TRBJ2-2	few	.	CASRTDTGELFF	TGTGCCAGTAGGACTGACACCGGGGAGCTGTTTTTT
15	TRBV4-2	TRBJ2-7	.	TRBD2	CASSQAGLAGDEQYF	TGTGCCAGCAGCCAAGCCGGGCTAGCGGGCGACGAGCAGTACTTC
12	TRBV2	TRBJ1-5	.	.	CASRGESQPQHF	TGTGCCAGCAGGGGGGAAAGTCAGCCCCAGCATTTT
14	TRBV7-9	TRBJ1-6	.	.	CASSPTMINSPLHF	TGTGCCAGCAGCCCGACCATGATCAATTCACCCCTCCACTTT
14	TRBV10-2	TRBJ2-1	.	.	CASSEGRNYNEQFF	TGCGCCAGCAGTGAGGGGCGGAATTACAATGAGCAGTTCTTC
15	TRBV19	TRBJ1-4	.	TRBD1	CASNPGDRANEKLFF	TGTGCCAGTAACCCCGGGGACAGGGCTAATGAAAAACTGTTTTTT
15	TRBV6-5	TRBJ2-6	.	TRBD1	CASSKTGAGANVLTF	TGTGCCAGCAGTAAGACAGGGGCCGGGGCCAACGTCCTGACTTTC
15	TRBV30	TRBJ2-1	.	.	CAWNDWAGSPNEQFF	TGTGCCTGGAACGATTGGGCAGGGAGCCCCAATGAGCAGTTCTTC
12	TRBV5-6	TRBJ2-2	once	.	CASSLASGELFF	TGTGCCAGCAGCTTGGCCTCCGGGGAGCTGTTTTTT
14	TRBV6-6	TRBJ1-1	once	.	CASRPPGVVAEAFF	TGTGCCAGCAGACCCCCGGGGGTCGTCGCTGAAGCTTTCTTT
14	TRBV13	TRBJ2-7	.	.	CASSLSQSSYEQYF	TGTGCCAGCAGCTTATCGCAAAGCTCCTACGAGCAGTACTTC
16	TRBV19	TRBJ2-3	.	TRBD2	CASSIFQAGDTDTQYF	TGTGCCAGTAGTATATTTCAGGCGGGGGACACAGATACGCAGTATTTT
18	TRBV7-2	TRBJ1-5	.	.	CASSLAHGTLYSNQPQHF	TGTGCCAGCAGCTTAGCCCACGGGACACTGTATAGCAATCAGCCCCAGCATTTT
14	TRBV6-5	TRBJ2-7	.	TRBD1	CASSGRDSSYEQYF	TGTGCCAGCAGCGGCCGGGACAGCTCCTACGAGCAGTACTTC
15	TRBV7-6	TRBJ1-3	.	TRBD1	CASSAVTGTGNTIYF	TGTGCCAGCAGCGCTGTGACAGGGACTGGAAACACCATATATTTT
12	TRBV6-1	TRBJ2-3	.	.	CASKAYTDTQYF	TGTGCCAGCAAAGCGTACACAGATACGCAGTATTTT
11	TRBV5-1	TRBJ2-1	.	.	CASSLTNEQFF	TGCGCCAGCAGCTTAACCAATGAGCAGTTCTTC
14	TRBV5-1	TRBJ1-6	.	TRBD1	CASSWGQQGSPLHF	TGCGCCAGCAGCTGGGGACAGCAGGGTTCACCCCTCCACTTT
8	TRBV2	TRBJ1-1	.	.	CASSEAHF	TGTGCCAGCTCAGAGGCCCACTTT
11	TRBV20-1	TRBJ1-2	.	.	CSASPGTGYTF	TGCAGTGCTAGTCCAGGGACCGGCTACACCTTC
11	TRBV6-5	TRBJ1-4	once	.	CASGRDEKLFF	TGTGCCAGCGGCAGAGATGAAAAACTGTTTTTT
12	TRBV29-1	TRBJ1-2	.	.	CSAFIQRDGYTF	TGCAGCGCCTTTATACAGCGGGATGGCTACACCTTC
13	TRBV6-1	TRBJ1-1	.	.	CASSGEGYTEAFF	TGTGCCAGCAGCGGGGAAGGCTACACTGAAGCTTTCTTT
12	TRBV6-5	TRBJ2-2	.	.	CASSYRPGELFF	TGTGCCAGCAGTTACAGACCCGGGGAGCTGTTTTTT
12	TRBV10-3	TRBJ1-3	.	.	CAISDPLEGHCF	TGTGCCATCAGTGACCCTTTGGAGGGACATTGTTTT
17	TRBV30	TRBJ1-1	.	TRBD1	CAWIRDRAFLGNTEAFF	TGTGCCTGGATTAGGGACAGGGCGTTCCTAGGGAACACTGAAGCTTTCTTT
14	TRBV6-1	TRBJ1-2	.	.	CASSDGLTLYGYTF	TGTGCCAGCAGTGACGGGTTAACTCTTTATGGCTACACCTTC
15	TRBV7-9	TRBJ2-7	.	.	CASSLVDLGRYEQYF	TGTGCCAGCAGCTTAGTTGACCTTGGCCGATACGAGCAGTACTTC
13	TRBV10-3	TRBJ1-5	.	.	CAISDNSNQPQHF	TGTGCCATCAGTGACAACAGCAATCAGCCCCAGCATTTT
13	TRBV11-2	TRBJ2-4	.	.	CASSRTGSSIQYF	TGTGCCAGCAGCCGAACAGGGTCGAGCATTCAGTACTTC
16	TRBV5-1	TRBJ2-7	.	.	CASSLAGSAELYEQYF	TGCGCCAGCAGCTTGGCCGGGTCGGCCGAGCTCTACGAGCAGTACTTC
15	TRBV4-3	TRBJ2-1	.	.	CASSPGSGSYNEQFF	TGCGCCAGCAGCCCCGGCAGCGGGTCCTACAATGAGCAGTTCTTC
14	TRBV6-5	TRBJ2-1	.	TRBD2	CASRVGLAANEQFF	TGTGCCAGCAGGGTGGGCCTAGCGGCGAATGAGCAGTTCTTC
16	TRBV5-1	TRBJ2-3	.	.	CASSPRGGGSTDTQYF	TGCGCCAGCAGCCCTCGCGGGGGCGGGAGCACAGATACGCAGTATTTT
12	TRBV5-1	TRBJ2-7	.	.	CASRRESYEQYF	TGCGCCAGCAGACGGGAGTCCTACGAGCAGTACTTC
15	TRBV29-1	TRBJ1-5	once	.	CSVAVSGPSNQPQHF	TGCAGCGTTGCGGTATCAGGGCCCAGCAATCAGCCCCAGCATTTT
13	TRBV18	TRBJ2-7	.	TRBD1	CASSSTDRGVQYF	TGTGCCAGCTCATCGACCGACAGGGGGGTGCAGTACTTC
18	TRBV4-3	TRBJ2-7	.	TRBD2	CASSQDLLLAGLPYEQYF	TGCGCCAGCAGCCAAGATTTGCTACTAGCGGGGCTTCCCTACGAGCAGTACTTC
15	TRBV11-2	TRBJ2-1	.	TRBD1	CASTLGQTMYNEQFF	TGTGCCAGCACCTTGGGACAGACTATGTACAATGAGCAGTTCTTC
17	TRBV2	TRBJ2-5	.	TRBD2	CASSALTSGTRGETQYF	TGTGCCAGCAGTGCCCTGACTAGCGGGACGCGGGGAGAGACCCAGTACTTC
15	TRBV6-1	TRBJ2-7	.	.	CASSELPAQGYEQYF	TGTGCCAGCAGTGAACTGCCTGCGCAGGGCTACGAGCAGTACTTC
14	TRBV9	TRBJ1-1	.	.	CASSLTDSNTEAFF	TGTGCCAGCAGCCTAACGGACAGTAACACTGAAGCTTTCTTT
11	TRBV18	TRBJ1-1	.	.	CASSPREEAFF	TGTGCCAGCTCACCAAGGGAAGAAGCTTTCTTT